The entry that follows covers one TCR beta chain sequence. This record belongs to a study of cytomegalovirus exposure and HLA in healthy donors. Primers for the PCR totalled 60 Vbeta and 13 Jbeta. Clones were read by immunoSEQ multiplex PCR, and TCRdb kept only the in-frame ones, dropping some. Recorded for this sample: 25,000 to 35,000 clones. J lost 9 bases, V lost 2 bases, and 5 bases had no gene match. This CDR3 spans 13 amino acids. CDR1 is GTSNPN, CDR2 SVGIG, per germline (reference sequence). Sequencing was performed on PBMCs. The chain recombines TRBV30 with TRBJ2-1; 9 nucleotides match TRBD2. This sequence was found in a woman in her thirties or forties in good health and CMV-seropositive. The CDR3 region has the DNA TGTGCCTGGAGTTCCGGGACTAGCTTTGAGCAGTTCTTC. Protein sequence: CAWSSGTSFEQFF.